This entry lists 23 T cell receptor beta chains sequenced from one sample in a study of T-cell reconstitution after alpha-beta-depleted transplantation in children. Preparing the TCRbeta library involved the use of unique molecular identifiers. Each CDR3 protein gets one entry after TCRdb re-called the PCR reads with MiXCR. The sample records over 200,000 distinct CDR3 sequences, about 9.5% being singletons. The starting material was PBMCs from the stem cell graft donor, obtained from the stem cell graft. Receptors were obtained from a human donor who donated a stem cell graft to a child with acute lymphoblastic leukemia.

This clonotype was seen repeatedly, ten times or more. The V gene is TRBV10-2, the J gene TRBJ1-6, with 7 bases that match TRBD1. V was clipped by 0 bases and J by 9 bases; unmatched bases: 5. This CDR3 is built from 15 residues. Germline lookup yields CDR1 WSHSY and CDR2 SAAADI. The DNA of the CDR3 is TGCGCCAGCAGTGAGTCAGCGGCAGGGGGTTCACCCCTCCACTTT. The encoded protein is CASSESAAGGSPLHF.

The rearrangement joins TRBV6-1 to TRBJ2-1; the match to TRBD2 covers 13 bases. Germline V gene data show CDR1 as MNHNS and CDR2 as SASEGT. J was trimmed by 10 bases and V by 7 bases; bases with no gene match: 4. The CDR3 has 13 residues. The CDR3 protein is CASMGLAGLEQFF. CDR3 sequence (DNA): TGTGCCAGCATGGGACTAGCGGGGTTGGAGCAGTTCTTC.

This sequence joins TRBV12-3 or TRBV12-4 and TRBJ1-1; D call uncertain. V lost 4 bases to trimming and J lost 0 bases, with 12 bases between them. The CDR3 is made up of 15 amino acids. The DNA for the CDR3 is TGTGCCAGCAGTTCGCGGCCGGGGTTGAACACTGAAGCTTTCTTT. Its translation: CASSSRPGLNTEAFF.

This clonotype has just a few counts. This chain links TRBV4-2 with TRBJ1-2, with D perhaps TRBD1 (6 bases). Germline lookup yields CDR1 LGHNA and CDR2 YNFKEQ. V dropped 1 base and J dropped 3 bases, with 15 bases sitting between them. The CDR3 is made up of 16 amino acids. CDR3 loop: CASSQVMGAQDYGYTF. The CDR3, as DNA: TGTGCCAGCAGCCAAGTGATGGGGGCGCAAGACTATGGCTACACCTTC.

In its sample, this clonotype was seen a few times. The J gene is TRBJ1-2, the V gene TRBV29-1, with D possibly TRBD1 on 6 matching bases. Trimming took 7 bases from V and 5 from J, leaving 26 bases between them. The CDR3 runs 16 residues. Germline V gene sequence: CDR1 SQVTM, CDR2 ANQGSEA. CDR3 region: CSAEGTTGSSGYGYTF. The CDR3 nucleotides are TGCAGCGCCGAAGGTACCACAGGGAGCAGCGGTTATGGCTACACCTTC.

There are a few counts of this clonotype. The chain carries TRBV9 and TRBJ2-3; 7 bases line up with TRBD1. Germline CDR1 SGDLS, CDR2 YYNGEE. The CDR3 covers 14 residues. With 2 bases clipped from V and 1 base from J, the junction kept 1 base outside the gene matches. CDR3 amino acids: CASSVGTGTDTQYF. The CDR3 nucleotides read TGTGCCAGCAGCGTCGGGACAGGCACAGATACGCAGTATTTT. Combining the CDR3 with reference TRBV9 and TRBJ2-3 gives the whole variable domain DSGVTQTPKHLITATGQRVTLRCSPRSGDLSVYWYQQSLDQGLQFLIQYYNGEERAKGNILERFSAQQFPDLHSELNLSSLELGDSALYFCASSVGTGTDTQYFGPGTRLTVL.

This chain connects TRBV6-5 to TRBJ2-1, with 8 bases matching TRBD1. The length of the CDR3 is 12 residues. Trimming took 6 bases from V and 9 from J; bases not matched to a gene: 4. Germline CDR1 reads MNHEY; CDR2 reads SVGAGI. The CDR3: CASRTGVTEQFF. The CDR3 bases are TGTGCCAGCAGGACAGGGGTCACTGAGCAGTTCTTC.

This clonotype came up many times. The genes are TRBV6-5 and TRBJ2-5; D possibly corresponds to TRBD2 (5 bases). This CDR3 is 16 amino acids long. Trimming took 0 bases from V and 2 from J, leaving 13 bases between them. Germline V gene lookup returns CDR1 MNHEY and CDR2 SVGAGI. The DNA for the CDR3 is TGTGCCAGCAGTTACTCGGGAGTTTGGCATCAAGAGACCCAGTACTTC. Protein: CASSYSGVWHQETQYF.

This clonotype showed up just a few times. This chain links TRBV7-9 with TRBJ1-3, with D possibly matching TRBD1 (5 bases). CDR1 is SEHNR, CDR2 FQNEAQ, per germline (reference sequence). V was clipped by 2 bases and J by 0 bases, with 11 bases between them. The CDR3 has 16 amino acids. As DNA, the CDR3 is TGTGCCAGCAGCTTACCAAGGACAAACTCTGGAAACACCATATATTTT. Translation: CASSLPRTNSGNTIYF.

At least ten counts were recorded for this clonotype. The CDR3 spells CSTTGTGGYNEQFF. DNA of the CDR3: TGCAGCACTACCGGGACAGGGGGCTACAATGAGCAGTTCTTC. The chain is built from TRBV29-1 and TRBJ2-1, with TRBD1 matching 11 bases. The CDR3 covers 14 residues. CDR1 is SQVTM, CDR2 ANQGSEA, per germline. V lost 8 bases and J lost 3; bases outside the gene matches: 6.

This clonotype was recorded a few times. The rearrangement links TRBV7-2 to TRBJ2-7; tentative D call: TRBD1 (6 bases). The CDR3 runs to 16 residues. V was trimmed by 3 bases and J by 4 bases, leaving 19 bases between them. Germline CDR1 and CDR2: SGHTA and FQGNSA. CDR3 bases: TGTGCCAGCAGCTTCAGAGCAGGGGTTTTACAGTACGAGCAGTACTTC. Its translation: CASSFRAGVLQYEQYF.

The chain carries TRBV18 and TRBJ2-4, with D maybe TRBD1 (6 bases). CDR3 length: 13 residues. Trimming stripped 7 bases from V and 5 bases from J, with 12 bases between. Per germline, CDR1 KGHSH and CDR2 LQKENI. CDR3 sequence reads: CASLQGYQNIQYF. Written as DNA, the CDR3 is TGTGCCAGCTTACAGGGATACCAAAACATTCAGTACTTC.

This clonotype was observed many times. The chain recombines TRBV7-9 with TRBJ2-5, with 8 bases lining up with TRBD1. From germline, CDR1 is SEHNR and CDR2 FQNEAQ (reference sequence). Losses at the gene ends were 5 bases for V and 2 bases for J; bases not matched to a gene: 4. The CDR3 length is 14 residues. The CDR3 loop reads CASSPDRGQETQYF. CDR3 nucleotide sequence: TGTGCCAGCAGCCCAGACAGGGGACAAGAGACCCAGTACTTC.

The V and J genes are TRBV20-1 and TRBJ1-5, with 11 bases matching TRBD1. The CDR3 runs to 17 residues. V shed 5 bases and J 0 bases; nucleotides not matched to a gene: 9. Germline lookup yields CDR1 DFQATT and CDR2 SNEGSKA (reference sequence). CDR3 DNA: TGCAGTGCTGGAGGACAGGGGGCTCAATATAGCAATCAGCCCCAGCATTTT. Amino acids: CSAGGQGAQYSNQPQHF.

This clonotype was counted at least ten times. The chain combines TRBV6-5 with TRBJ2-2, with a weak D call TRBD2 (6 bases). V dropped 2 bases and J dropped 5 bases, with 9 bases sitting between them. The germline CDR1 and CDR2 sequences are MNHEY and SVGAGI. The CDR3 is made up of 14 amino acids. The CDR3 is CASSYVAGTGELFF. CDR3 nucleotide sequence: TGTGCCAGCAGTTACGTGGCGGGGACCGGGGAGCTGTTTTTT.

Many counts were recorded for this clonotype. The chain employs TRBV6-2 or TRBV6-3 and TRBJ2-5; no clear D gene. The CDR3 extends over 15 amino acids. CDR1 and CDR2 from the germline V gene are MNHEY and SVGEGT. The V end lost 6 bases, the J end lost 0 bases, and 14 bases lay between the germline ends. CDR3 sequence: CASRHPQKYQETQYF. DNA for the CDR3: TGTGCCAGCAGACACCCTCAGAAGTACCAAGAGACCCAGTACTTC.

The J gene is TRBJ2-3, the V gene TRBV12-3 or TRBV12-4, with D perhaps given as TRBD1 or TRBD2 (5 bases each). This CDR3 comprises 17 residues. Trimming shortened V by 1 base and J by 4 bases, and 18 bases separated the two germline ends. The CDR3 bases are TGTGCCAGCAGTTTAGGGCCGGGGCCGTTAATTCCAGATACGCAGTATTTT. It is translated as CASSLGPGPLIPDTQYF.

The chain has TRBV11-2 and TRBJ2-3, with a weak D call TRBD1 (6 bases). Germline V CDR1 and CDR2: SGHAT, FQNNGV. This CDR3 spans 17 amino acids. Trimming took 1 base from V and 1 from J, leaving 15 bases between them. In nucleotides, the CDR3 is TGTGCCAGCAGCTTAGGTAGGGGGAGCCTCCGCACAGATACGCAGTATTTT. Its translation is CASSLGRGSLRTDTQYF.

The table lists this clonotype with a few counts. This chain links TRBV5-1 with TRBJ2-3; D possibly corresponds to TRBD1 (6 bases). In germline, CDR1 is SGHRS, CDR2 YFSETQ. The CDR3 spans 16 residues. V was clipped by 1 base and J by 1 base, with 13 bases between them. DNA of the CDR3: TGCGCCAGCAGCTTGTCAGGGTGGGGGCGCACAGATACGCAGTATTTT. Amino acids: CASSLSGWGRTDTQYF.

The chain employs TRBV4-2 and TRBJ2-2; TRBD2 is a possible D gene (7 bases). The CDR3 is 14 residues long. Germline CDR1 and CDR2: LGHNA and YNFKEQ. The germline V and J ends were trimmed by 4 bases and 4 bases, with 10 bases remaining between them. CDR3 loop: CASSPGGRTGELFF. The CDR3 DNA follows: TGTGCCAGCAGCCCCGGGGGGCGCACCGGGGAGCTGTTTTTT.

This clonotype was recorded at least ten times. The rearrangement joins TRBV20-1 to TRBJ2-7; the D gene could be TRBD1 or TRBD2 (5 bases each). In germline, CDR1 is DFQATT, CDR2 SNEGSKA (reference sequence). CDR3 length equals 14 residues. V lost 5 bases, J lost 1 base, and 15 bases lay in between. CDR3 residues: CSALFWDGSYEQYF. The CDR3 DNA reads as TGCAGTGCTCTTTTCTGGGACGGATCCTACGAGCAGTACTTC.

The chain uses TRBV11-2 and TRBJ2-3; maybe TRBD2 (5 bases). The V gene lost 5 bases and the J gene lost 2 bases, with 8 bases spanning the gap. Germline V gives CDR1 SGHAT, CDR2 FQNNGV. The CDR3 has 13 amino acids. The CDR3 spells CASSPGNTDTQYF. The CDR3 coding sequence is TGTGCCAGCAGCCCGGGAAACACAGATACGCAGTATTTT.

The chain couples TRBV6-2 or TRBV6-3 to TRBJ1-3, with a possible D match to TRBD1 (5 bases). The ends were cut back, 2 bases at V and 1 base at J, with 9 bases in the middle. The CDR3 spans 15 residues. CDR1 MNHEY and CDR2 SVGEGT come from the germline V gene. This chain's CDR3 is CASSYSGQSGNTIYF. The CDR3 bases are TGTGCCAGCAGTTACAGCGGACAATCTGGAAACACCATATATTTT.